Below, 6 T cell receptor beta chains from the same sample are listed, as sequenced in a study of blood T cells in healthy people across ages (dated by TCRdb to 2014 to 2015). The library was generated by 5' RACE. The reads were generated on an Illumina HiSeq 2500. A second PCR of roughly 7 to 11 cycles was performed with a sample-barcoded 5' primer and a J-beta primer mix. TCRdb ran its own pipeline on the public reads, namely fastp trimming at Q25 and MiXCR clone calling, and kept in-frame beta chains. All rows with the same CDR3 protein become a single entry with the most common DNA and genes. For this sample the table gives under 1,000,000 distinct CDR3 sequences, of which about 45% were detected only once. About a sixth of the sample goes to the ten largest clones. What was sequenced was blood. Receptor source: an elderly man in good health.

The chain combines TRBV2 with TRBJ2-3; 9 bases map to TRBD1. V dropped 10 bases and J dropped 1; count of bases not matched to a gene: 9. This CDR3 spans 15 amino acids. Germline CDR1 is SNHLY and CDR2 is FYNNEI. The CDR3 sequence: CAIDAGDRGTDTQYF. Here the CDR3 DNA reads TGTGCCATCGATGCTGGGGACAGGGGCACAGATACGCAGTATTTT.

This clonotype has only a few counts. This clone may be a read error of a much larger clone one base away. This chain links TRBV28 with TRBJ2-5; no firm D call. V was cut by 5 bases and J by 2 bases, with 12 bases left in between. This CDR3 contains 14 residues. Germline CDR1 is MDHEN and CDR2 is SYDVKM. The CDR3 region is CASSVVGLQETQYF. As DNA, the CDR3 is TGTGCCAGCAGTGTTGTTGGCTTACAAGAGACCCAGTACTTC.

This clonotype appeared a few times. The rearrangement joins TRBV29-1 to TRBJ2-3, with D possibly matching TRBD1 (6 bases). The germline CDR1 and CDR2 sequences are SQVTM and ANQGSEA. Between the trimmed V and J ends, which lost 1 base and 3 bases, there was a span of 11 bases. The CDR3 consists of 14 residues. The CDR3: CSVEVGQGTDTQYF. The DNA of the CDR3 is TGCAGCGTTGAAGTAGGGCAGGGGACAGATACGCAGTATTTT.

This clonotype was picked up many times. The rearrangement joins TRBV20-1 to TRBJ1-2, with unresolved D. Germline V gene sequence: CDR1 DFQATT, CDR2 SNEGSKA (reference sequence). This CDR3 has 15 amino acids. The V end lost 0 bases, the J end lost 4 bases, and 15 bases lay between the germline ends. The DNA of the CDR3 is TGCAGTGCTAGAGATTTGAAGGTATCGAGCTATGGCTACACCTTC. Its translation is CSARDLKVSSYGYTF.

This clonotype was found many times. The genes are TRBV3-1 and TRBJ2-5, with D unresolved. The CDR3 length is 12 residues. Trimming removed 2 bases from V and 2 bases from J, with 3 bases in between. Germline CDR1 reads LGHDT; CDR2 reads YNNKEL (reference sequence). CDR3: CASSQMQETQYF. The CDR3 DNA is TGTGCCAGCAGCCAAATGCAAGAGACCCAGTACTTC.

This chain joins TRBV5-1 and TRBJ2-2; 10 bases match TRBD1. J gave up 6 bases and V 3 bases, and 8 bases lay outside the gene matches. The CDR3 has 16 amino acids. CDR1 SGHRS and CDR2 YFSETQ come from the germline V gene. In DNA, the CDR3 is TGCGCCAGCAGCTGGACCGGGACAGGGGAGGCCGGGGAGCTGTTTTTT. As protein: CASSWTGTGEAGELFF.